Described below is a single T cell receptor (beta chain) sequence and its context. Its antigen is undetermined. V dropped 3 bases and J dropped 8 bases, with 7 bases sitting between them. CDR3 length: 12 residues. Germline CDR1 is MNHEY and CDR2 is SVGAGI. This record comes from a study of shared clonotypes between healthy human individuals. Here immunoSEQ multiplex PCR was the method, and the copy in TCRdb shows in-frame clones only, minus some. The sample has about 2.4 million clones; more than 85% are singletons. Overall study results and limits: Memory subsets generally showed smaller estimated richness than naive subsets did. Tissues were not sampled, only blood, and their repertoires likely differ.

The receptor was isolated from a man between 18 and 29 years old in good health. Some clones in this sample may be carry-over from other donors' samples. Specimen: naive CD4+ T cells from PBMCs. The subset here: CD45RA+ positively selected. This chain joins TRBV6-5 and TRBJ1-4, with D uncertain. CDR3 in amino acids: CASSYQGEKLFF. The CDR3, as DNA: TGTGCCAGCAGTTATCAAGGGGAAAAACTGTTTTTT.